This T cell receptor (beta chain) was sequenced in a study of blood T cells in healthy people across ages. This clonotype was seen once. Donors ranged from roughly 6 to 90 years old and were healthy Caucasians in Russia. A second PCR, run for about 6 to 11 cycles, used a sample-barcoded 5' primer plus a J-beta primer mix. MiXCR, run by TCRdb on the 5' RACE reads, gives a single entry per CDR3 protein. The sample includes approximately 770,000 distinct CDR3 sequences, 55% to 75% seen only once; the top ten take roughly 20%. CDR1 and CDR2 (germline): MGHDK, SYGVNS. There are 12 residues in the CDR3. The trim removed 10 bases at V and 7 bases at J, leaving 7 bases unmatched.

The clonotype originates from a man aged 25 to 40 in good health. Sequencing was performed on blood. The V gene is TRBV25-1, the J gene TRBJ1-2; 9 bases are a match to TRBD1. This CDR3 is CATHTGGTGYTF. In DNA, the CDR3 is TGTGCCACCCACACAGGGGGCACTGGCTACACCTTC.